Listed below are T cell receptor beta chains from one sample, sequenced in a study of T cell responses to AZD1222 COVID-19 vaccine. The protocol was immunoSEQ multiplex PCR, while the TCRdb copy is restricted to in-frame clones and leaves out a portion. The sample holds roughly 190,000 clones, roughly 93% seen once. The specimen was peripheral blood, collected on day 0 of AZD1222 vaccination. The receptors derive from an adult in good health. CDR3s include the opening cysteine and the closing phenylalanine or tryptophan. The order of the fields is D gene, CDR3 length, clone size, V gene, J gene, CDR3 protein, CDR3 DNA. D genes are given only for firm matches. Rows may omit the clone size; those that give it use once, few, many or a size class.

>-|13|-|TRBV10-2|TRBJ1-1
CASSLSLSPEAFF
TGCGCCAGCAGCCTATCTTTGAGCCCTGAAGCTTTCTTT
>-|13|-|TRBV29-1|TRBJ2-1
CSARTTTYNEQFF
TGCAGCGCCAGGACGACGACCTACAATGAGCAGTTCTTC
>-|13|-|TRBV10-3|TRBJ1-2
CAISESRIYGYTF
TGTGCCATCAGTGAGTCGAGGATCTATGGCTACACCTTC
>TRBD1|15|-|TRBV7-2|TRBJ1-2
CASSPRTGANYGYTF
TGTGCCAGCAGCCCCCGGACAGGAGCTAACTATGGCTACACCTTC
>-|13|-|TRBV19|TRBJ1-5
CASRGQGGRPQHF
TGTGCCAGTAGAGGGCAGGGAGGGCGGCCCCAGCATTTT
>TRBD1|18|-|TRBV19|TRBJ2-1
CASSARPPGQRYYNEQFF
TGTGCCAGTAGTGCAAGACCTCCGGGACAGAGGTACTACAATGAGCAGTTCTTC
>-|16|-|TRBV3-1/TRBV3-2|TRBJ1-1
CASSQELGIVNTEAFF
TGTGCCAGCAGCCAGGAACTCGGGATCGTGAACACTGAAGCTTTCTTT
>TRBD2|15|-|TRBV18|TRBJ2-1
CASSPRTSGIAEQFF
TGTGCCAGCTCACCAAGAACTAGCGGGATCGCTGAGCAGTTCTTC
>-|12|-|TRBV30|TRBJ1-5
CAWNRGTQPQHF
TGTGCCTGGAATCGGGGAACTCAGCCCCAGCATTTT
>-|15|-|TRBV19|TRBJ1-6
CASSTPDSSHSPLHF
TGTGCCAGTAGTACCCCGGACTCTTCTCATTCACCCCTCCACTTT
>-|14|-|TRBV18|TRBJ2-1
CASSPPPGYNEQFF
TGTGCCAGCTCACCACCGCCCGGCTACAATGAGCAGTTCTTC
>TRBD1|15|-|TRBV2|TRBJ2-7
CASRPVRGQGYEQYF
TGTGCCAGTCGACCTGTAAGGGGGCAGGGGTACGAGCAGTACTTC
>-|13|-|TRBV6-5|TRBJ2-3
CASRAPGKDTQYF
TGTGCCAGCAGAGCACCCGGGAAGGATACGCAGTATTTT
>-|15|-|TRBV10-3|TRBJ2-3
CAIAGRGELTDTQYF
TGTGCCATCGCAGGGAGAGGGGAGTTGACAGATACGCAGTATTTT
>-|15|-|TRBV5-1|TRBJ1-4
CASSPREGFNEKLFF
TGCGCCAGCAGCCCCCGTGAGGGCTTTAATGAAAAACTGTTTTTT
>-|15|-|TRBV19|TRBJ1-2
CASRTGPSSNYGYTF
TGTGCCAGTAGAACCGGGCCATCCTCAAACTATGGCTACACCTTC
>-|18|-|TRBV19|TRBJ1-1
CASSISLPLGGANTEAFF
TGTGCCAGTAGTATATCCCTTCCATTGGGAGGGGCGAACACTGAAGCTTTCTTT
>-|14|-|TRBV29-1|TRBJ1-2
CSVENLQSGLGYTF
TGCAGCGTAGAAAACCTACAAAGCGGGCTCGGCTACACCTTC
>-|14|-|TRBV15|TRBJ1-2
CATGRPAMDYGYTF
TGTGCCACCGGGCGACCCGCTATGGATTATGGCTACACCTTC
>TRBD1|16|-|TRBV6-5|TRBJ1-1
CASSSGRGLMNTEAFF
TGTGCCAGCAGTTCGGGCAGGGGGCTTATGAACACTGAAGCTTTCTTT
>-|12|-|TRBV12-3/TRBV12-4|TRBJ2-5
CASRSDGETQYF
TGTGCCAGCAGGTCGGACGGGGAGACCCAGTACTTC
>-|14|once|TRBV11-2|TRBJ1-4
CASSLGQAREKLFF
TGTGCCAGCAGCTTAGGACAGGCGAGGGAAAAACTGTTTTTT
>TRBD1|14|-|TRBV5-1|TRBJ1-2
CASSLDRGVGGYTF
TGCGCCAGCAGCTTGGACAGGGGAGTGGGTGGCTACACCTTC
>TRBD1|13|-|TRBV25-1|TRBJ1-2
CASSVGQGGGYTF
TGTGCCAGCAGTGTGGGACAGGGAGGCGGCTACACCTTC
>-|13|-|TRBV27|TRBJ1-4
CASRGTEMEKLFF
TGTGCCAGCAGAGGGACCGAGATGGAAAAACTGTTTTTT
>-|15|-|TRBV19|TRBJ2-1
CASSIGRPDHNEQFF
TGTGCCAGTAGTATAGGTCGGCCAGACCACAATGAGCAGTTCTTC
>-|16|-|TRBV7-9|TRBJ1-6
CASSPTGGSHNSPLHF
TGTGCCAGCAGCCCGACCGGTGGGAGTCATAATTCACCCCTCCACTTT
>TRBD1|16|-|TRBV12-5|TRBJ2-6
CASALGQGIKANVLTF
TGTGCTAGTGCCCTGGGACAGGGGATTAAGGCCAACGTCCTGACTTTC
>-|13|-|TRBV6-5|TRBJ1-1
CASSLRRNTEAFF
TGTGCCAGCAGTTTAAGGCGGAACACTGAAGCTTTCTTT
>TRBD2|15|-|TRBV5-1|TRBJ2-1
CASSLYLAGPNEQFF
TGCGCCAGCAGCTTGTATCTAGCGGGGCCTAATGAGCAGTTCTTC
>-|14|few|TRBV6-6|TRBJ2-2
CASSYGGNTGELFF
TGTGCCAGCAGTTACGGGGGGAACACCGGGGAGCTGTTTTTT
>-|15|-|TRBV3-1/TRBV3-2|TRBJ1-2
CASSQDGLGNYGYTF
TGTGCCAGCAGCCAAGATGGTCTGGGAAACTATGGCTACACCTTC
>-|13|-|TRBV30|TRBJ2-6
CALPGSGANVLTF
TGTGCCTTACCGGGGTCTGGGGCCAACGTCCTGACTTTC
>-|12|-|TRBV12-5|TRBJ1-1
CASGQGGTEAFF
TGTGCTAGTGGCCAGGGTGGCACTGAAGCTTTCTTT
>-|11|few|TRBV2|TRBJ2-1
CATGPDNEQFF
TGTGCCACGGGTCCCGACAATGAGCAGTTCTTC
>-|12|once|TRBV11-2|TRBJ2-1
CASSLDPPEQFF
TGTGCCAGCAGCTTAGATCCCCCTGAGCAGTTCTTC
>-|12|-|TRBV6-6|TRBJ1-2
CASSQAIYGYTF
TGTGCCAGCAGTCAGGCCATCTATGGCTACACCTTC
>-|13|many|TRBV12-3/TRBV12-4|TRBJ1-1
CASSFDMNTEAFF
TGTGCCAGCAGTTTTGACATGAACACTGAAGCTTTCTTT
>TRBD1|16|-|TRBV5-6|TRBJ2-7
CASSSTGEDLWDEQYF
TGTGCCAGCAGTTCGACAGGGGAAGACCTATGGGACGAGCAGTACTTC
>-|14|-|TRBV5-5|TRBJ1-2
CASSLVFGIYGYTF
TGTGCCAGCAGCTTGGTCTTTGGCATTTATGGCTACACCTTC
>-|13|once|TRBV12-3/TRBV12-4|TRBJ1-2
CASSLTVSGGYTF
TGTGCCAGCAGTTTAACCGTAAGCGGTGGCTACACCTTC
>-|13|-|TRBV12-3/TRBV12-4|TRBJ1-6
CASSFRPDSPLHF
TGTGCCAGCAGTTTCCGGCCAGATTCACCCCTCCACTTT
>TRBD1|15|-|TRBV7-9|TRBJ1-6
CASSSGQGSNSPLHF
TGTGCCAGCAGCTCCGGACAGGGAAGTAATTCACCCCTCCACTTT
>TRBD1|21|-|TRBV4-2|TRBJ2-4
CASSQDRAVRGLLQSKNIQYF
TGTGCCAGCAGCCAAGATAGGGCGGTCAGGGGGCTACTCCAGAGCAAAAACATTCAGTACTTC
>-|17|once|TRBV27|TRBJ1-2
CASSPRAGPLPNYGYTF
TGTGCCAGCAGTCCCCGGGCCGGACCCTTACCTAACTATGGCTACACCTTC
>TRBD1|17|-|TRBV5-1|TRBJ2-6
CASSGGQGDSGANVLTF
TGCGCCAGCAGCGGGGGACAGGGAGACTCTGGGGCCAACGTCCTGACTTTC
>-|12|-|TRBV12-3/TRBV12-4|TRBJ1-1
CASSPSGEEAFF
TGTGCCAGCAGTCCCTCTGGAGAAGAAGCTTTCTTT
>TRBD1|14|-|TRBV7-9|TRBJ2-4
CASSSPGQGISQYF
TGTGCCAGCAGCTCCCCGGGACAGGGGATCTCTCAGTACTTC
>-|13|once|TRBV5-1|TRBJ1-2
CASSSDPYYGYTF
TGCGCCAGCAGCTCCGATCCGTACTATGGCTACACCTTC
>-|13|-|TRBV24-1|TRBJ1-1
CATSDSLGTEAFF
TGTGCCACCAGTGACAGCCTGGGGACTGAAGCTTTCTTT
>-|13|-|TRBV12-3/TRBV12-4|TRBJ1-6
CASSSLNNSPLHF
TGTGCCAGCAGTTCTCTCAATAATTCACCCCTCCACTTT
>TRBD1|14|-|TRBV7-9|TRBJ1-1
CASSLDHRGPEAFF
TGTGCCAGCAGCTTAGATCACAGGGGACCTGAAGCTTTCTTT
>-|14|-|TRBV6-5|TRBJ1-1
CASSYSRLNTEAFF
TGTGCCAGCAGTTACTCGAGGTTGAACACTGAAGCTTTCTTT
>-|12|-|TRBV27|TRBJ2-7
CASSSMNQEQYF
TGTGCCAGCAGTTCGATGAACCAAGAGCAGTACTTC